This TCR beta chain was recorded in a study of response to subunit inactivated influenza vaccine. This CDR3 has 17 residues. V lost 0 bases to trimming and J lost 4 bases; unmatched junction nucleotides: 9. The germline gives CDR1 SGHTA, CDR2 FQGNSA. On this clonotype: What it recognizes is unknown.

Study-wide findings and caveats: A suggestion made by the authors is that each seasonal influenza vaccination recruits few new T cells.

From the RT-PCR reads, TCRdb called clonotypes with MiXCR, one entry per CDR3 protein. Here the sample spans 530,000 or so distinct CDR3 sequences, about 14% being singletons. The TCR originated in a man aged 50-60 years who received an inactivated influenza vaccine. The sequencing here drew on PBMCs from blood, taken 12 days after vaccination. The V gene is TRBV7-2, the J gene TRBJ2-5; 9 nucleotides match TRBD2. The CDR3 protein is CASSLAVSVLAGETQYF. The CDR3 nucleotides read TGTGCCAGCAGCTTAGCGGTTTCTGTACTAGCGGGAGAGACCCAGTACTTC.